Below, one T cell receptor beta chain is given with its context. The data belong to a study of blood T cell repertoires in COVID-19. Study-wide background: The samples span acute and convalescent COVID-19 from the United States, Italy and Spain. T cells, B-cell-depleted T cells, or PBMCs provided the cDNA or gDNA that served as material.

CDR1 and CDR2 (germline): SNHLY, FYNNEI. With V trimmed by 6 bases and J by 2 bases, 8 bases remained unmatched. The CDR3 totals 15 residues. How the authors handled the data: Amplifying reference gene primers gave estimates of nucleated cell counts. Repertoires were generated with immunoSEQ multiplex PCR, while TCRdb's copy carries only in-frame clones and drops some. The DNA was the basis for D and trimming; V, J and clone size are from that table. The sample includes around 94,000 clones, more than 75% of them seen just once. This TCR was sampled from a man in his fifties with active or convalescent COVID-19. The chain recombines TRBV2 with TRBJ2-5, with 8 positions matching TRBD2. The sample was peripheral blood. As DNA, the CDR3 is TGTGCCAGCAGGAGTGGGGCGGGGGGACAAGAGACCCAGTACTTC. Translation gives CASRSGAGGQETQYF.